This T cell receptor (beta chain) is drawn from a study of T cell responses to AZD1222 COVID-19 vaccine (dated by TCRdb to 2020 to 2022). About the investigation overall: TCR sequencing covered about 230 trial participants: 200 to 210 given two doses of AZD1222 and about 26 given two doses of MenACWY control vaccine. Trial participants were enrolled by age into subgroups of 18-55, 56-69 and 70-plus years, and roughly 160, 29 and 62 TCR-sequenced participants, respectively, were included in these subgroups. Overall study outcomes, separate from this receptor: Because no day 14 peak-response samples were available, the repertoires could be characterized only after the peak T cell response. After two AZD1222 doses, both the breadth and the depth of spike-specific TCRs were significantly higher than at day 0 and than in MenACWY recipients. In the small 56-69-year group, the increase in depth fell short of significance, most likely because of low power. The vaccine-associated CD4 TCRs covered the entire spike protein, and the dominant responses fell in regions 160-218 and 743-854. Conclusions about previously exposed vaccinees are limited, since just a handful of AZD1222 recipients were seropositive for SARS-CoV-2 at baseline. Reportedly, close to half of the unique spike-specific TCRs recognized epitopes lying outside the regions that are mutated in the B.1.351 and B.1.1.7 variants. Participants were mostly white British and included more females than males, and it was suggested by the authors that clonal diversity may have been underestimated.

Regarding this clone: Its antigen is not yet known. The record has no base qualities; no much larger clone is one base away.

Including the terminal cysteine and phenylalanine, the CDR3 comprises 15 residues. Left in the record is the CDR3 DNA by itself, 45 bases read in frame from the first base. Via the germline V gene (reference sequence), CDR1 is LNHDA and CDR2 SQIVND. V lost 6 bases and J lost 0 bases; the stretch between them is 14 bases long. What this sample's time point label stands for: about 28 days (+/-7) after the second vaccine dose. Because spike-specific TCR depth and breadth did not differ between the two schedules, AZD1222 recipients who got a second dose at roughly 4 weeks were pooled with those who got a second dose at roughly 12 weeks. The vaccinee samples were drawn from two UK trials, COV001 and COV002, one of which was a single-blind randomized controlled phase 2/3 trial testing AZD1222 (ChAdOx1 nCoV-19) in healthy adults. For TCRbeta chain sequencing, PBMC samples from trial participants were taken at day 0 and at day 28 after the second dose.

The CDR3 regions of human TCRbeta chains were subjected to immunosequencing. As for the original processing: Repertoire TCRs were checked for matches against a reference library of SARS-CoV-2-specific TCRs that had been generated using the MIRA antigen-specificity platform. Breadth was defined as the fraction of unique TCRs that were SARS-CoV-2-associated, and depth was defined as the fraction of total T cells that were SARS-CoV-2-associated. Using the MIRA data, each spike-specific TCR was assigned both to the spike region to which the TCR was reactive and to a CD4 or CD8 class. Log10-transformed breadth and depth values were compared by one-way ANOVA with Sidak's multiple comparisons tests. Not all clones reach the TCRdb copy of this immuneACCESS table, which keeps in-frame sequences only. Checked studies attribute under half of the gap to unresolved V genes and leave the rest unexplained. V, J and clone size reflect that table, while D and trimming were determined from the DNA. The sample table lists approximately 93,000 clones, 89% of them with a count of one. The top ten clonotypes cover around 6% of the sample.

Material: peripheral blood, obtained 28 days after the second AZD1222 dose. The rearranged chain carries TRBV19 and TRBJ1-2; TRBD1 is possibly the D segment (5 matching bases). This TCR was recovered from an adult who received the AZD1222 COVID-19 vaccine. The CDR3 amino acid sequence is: CASSTGRTTNYGYTF. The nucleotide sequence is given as TGTGCCAGTAGCACGGGTAGGACAACTAACTATGGCTACACCTTC.